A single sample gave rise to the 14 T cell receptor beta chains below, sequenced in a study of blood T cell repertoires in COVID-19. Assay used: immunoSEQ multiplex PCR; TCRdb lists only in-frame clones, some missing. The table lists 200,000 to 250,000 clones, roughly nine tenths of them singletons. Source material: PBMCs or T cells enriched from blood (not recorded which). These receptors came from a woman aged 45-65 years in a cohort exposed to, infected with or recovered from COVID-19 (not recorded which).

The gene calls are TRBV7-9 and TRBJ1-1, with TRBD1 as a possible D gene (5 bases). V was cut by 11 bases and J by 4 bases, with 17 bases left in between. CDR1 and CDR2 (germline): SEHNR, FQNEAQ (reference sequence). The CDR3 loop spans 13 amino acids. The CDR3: CAGIQETSTEAFF. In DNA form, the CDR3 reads TGTGCCGGAATACAGGAGACCTCCACTGAAGCTTTCTTT.

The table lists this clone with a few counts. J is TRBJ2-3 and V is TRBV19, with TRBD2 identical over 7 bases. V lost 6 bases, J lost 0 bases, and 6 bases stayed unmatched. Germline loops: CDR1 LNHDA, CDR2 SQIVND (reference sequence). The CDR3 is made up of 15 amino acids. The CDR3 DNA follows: TGTGCCAGTAGATCTCGGGGGGAAAGCACAGATACGCAGTATTTT. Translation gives CASRSRGESTDTQYF.

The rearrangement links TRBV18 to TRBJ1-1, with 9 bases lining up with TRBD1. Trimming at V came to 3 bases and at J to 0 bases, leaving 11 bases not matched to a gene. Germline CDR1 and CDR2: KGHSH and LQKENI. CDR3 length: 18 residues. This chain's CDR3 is CASSPRDRAISMNTEAFF. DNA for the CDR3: TGTGCCAGCTCACCCCGGGACAGGGCGATCTCTATGAACACTGAAGCTTTCTTT.

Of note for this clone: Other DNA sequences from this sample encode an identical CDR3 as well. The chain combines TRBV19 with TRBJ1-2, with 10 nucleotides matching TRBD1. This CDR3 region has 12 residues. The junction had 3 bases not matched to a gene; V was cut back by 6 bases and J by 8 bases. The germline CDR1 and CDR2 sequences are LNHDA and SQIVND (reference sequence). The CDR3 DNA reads TGTGCCAGTAGAGACAGGGGGCGCGGCTACACCTTC. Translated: CASRDRGRGYTF.

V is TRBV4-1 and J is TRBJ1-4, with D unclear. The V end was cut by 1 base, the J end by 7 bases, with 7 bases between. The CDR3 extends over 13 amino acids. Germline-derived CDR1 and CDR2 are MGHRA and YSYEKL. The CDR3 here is CASSQGPVEKLFF. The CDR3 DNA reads TGCGCCAGCAGCCAAGGCCCAGTTGAAAAACTGTTTTTT.

In DNA form, the CDR3 reads TGTGCCAGCAGCGCCGGACTAAGCCAAGAGACCCAGTACTTC. This sequence encodes CASSAGLSQETQYF. V is TRBV9 and J is TRBJ2-5, with a possible D match to TRBD2 (6 bases). The CDR3 has 14 amino acids. Germline loops: CDR1 SGDLS, CDR2 YYNGEE. V shed 3 bases and J shed 1 base, with 10 bases lying between them.

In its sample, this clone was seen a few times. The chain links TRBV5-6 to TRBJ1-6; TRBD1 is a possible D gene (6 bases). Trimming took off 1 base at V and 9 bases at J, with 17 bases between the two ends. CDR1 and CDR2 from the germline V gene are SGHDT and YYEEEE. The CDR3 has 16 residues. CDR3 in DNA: TGTGCCAGCAGCTTGAGGCTTGCTGGACAGAGTTCACCCCTCCACTTT. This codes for CASSLRLAGQSSPLHF.

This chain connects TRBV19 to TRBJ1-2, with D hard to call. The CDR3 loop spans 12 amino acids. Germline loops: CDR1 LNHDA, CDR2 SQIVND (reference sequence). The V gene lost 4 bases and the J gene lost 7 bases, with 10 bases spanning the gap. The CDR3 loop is CASSKDLGGYTF. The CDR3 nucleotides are TGTGCCAGTAGTAAAGATCTCGGTGGCTACACCTTC.

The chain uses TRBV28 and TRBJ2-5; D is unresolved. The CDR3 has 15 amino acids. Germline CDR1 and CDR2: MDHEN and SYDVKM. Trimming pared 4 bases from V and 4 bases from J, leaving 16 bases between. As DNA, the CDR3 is TGTGCCAGCAGTTGGCGCGAGGTAGCCGGAGAGACCCAGTACTTC. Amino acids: CASSWREVAGETQYF.

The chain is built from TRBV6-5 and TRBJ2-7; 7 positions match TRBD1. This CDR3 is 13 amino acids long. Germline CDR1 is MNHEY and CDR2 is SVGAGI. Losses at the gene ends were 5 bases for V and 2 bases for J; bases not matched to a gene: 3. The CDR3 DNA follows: TGTGCCAGCAGTAAAACAGGGGCCTACGAGCAGTACTTC. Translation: CASSKTGAYEQYF.

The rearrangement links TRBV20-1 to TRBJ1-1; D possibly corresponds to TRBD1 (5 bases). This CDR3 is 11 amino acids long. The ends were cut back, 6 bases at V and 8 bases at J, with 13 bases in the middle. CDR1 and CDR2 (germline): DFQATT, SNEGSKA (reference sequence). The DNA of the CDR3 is TGCAGTGCCCCGGAGGGGCCAGAAGCTTTCTTT. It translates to CSAPEGPEAFF.

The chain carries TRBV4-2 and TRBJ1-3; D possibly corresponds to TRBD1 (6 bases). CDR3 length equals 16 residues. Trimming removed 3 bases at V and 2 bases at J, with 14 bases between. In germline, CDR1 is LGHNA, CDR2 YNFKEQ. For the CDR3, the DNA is TGTGCCAGCAGCCAGCAAGTACAGGGAACTGGAAACACCATATATTTT. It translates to CASSQQVQGTGNTIYF.

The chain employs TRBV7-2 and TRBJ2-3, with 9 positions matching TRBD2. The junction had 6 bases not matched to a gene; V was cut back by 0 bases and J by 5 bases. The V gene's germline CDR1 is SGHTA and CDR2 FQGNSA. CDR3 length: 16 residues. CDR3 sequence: CASSLAEAGGQDTQYF. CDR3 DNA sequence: TGTGCCAGCAGCTTAGCTGAAGCGGGGGGTCAAGATACGCAGTATTTT.

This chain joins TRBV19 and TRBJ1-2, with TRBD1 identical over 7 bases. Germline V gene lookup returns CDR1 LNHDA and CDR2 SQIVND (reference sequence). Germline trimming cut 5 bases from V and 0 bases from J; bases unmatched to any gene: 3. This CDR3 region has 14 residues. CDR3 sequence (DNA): TGTGCCAGTAGTCTTGGGACAGCTAACTATGGCTACACCTTC. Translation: CASSLGTANYGYTF.